Below are 7 T cell receptor beta chains sequenced from a single sample in a study of blood T cell repertoires in COVID-19. Repertoires were generated with immunoSEQ multiplex PCR, while TCRdb's copy carries only in-frame clones and drops some. The profile shows about 160,000 clones, around 80% of them singletons. Sequenced input: peripheral blood. The origin of the receptors is a woman at least 80 years old with acute or convalescent COVID-19.

This chain uses TRBV7-2 with TRBJ2-7; possible D gene TRBD2, 5 bases. Germline V gene data show CDR1 as SGHTA and CDR2 as FQGNSA. The CDR3 is made up of 17 amino acids. Trimming removed 1 base at V and 4 bases at J, with 20 bases between. The CDR3 DNA follows: TGTGCCAGCAGCTTAGGAGGCAGAGAGGGCATTTATTACGAGCAGTACTTC. This encodes CASSLGGREGIYYEQYF.

This sequence joins TRBV3-1 (or the pseudogene TRBV3-2) and TRBJ2-3; 7 bases are a match to TRBD2. Germline V gene sequence: CDR1 LGHDT, CDR2 YNNKEL (reference sequence). The CDR3 runs 16 residues. V shed 1 base and J 2 bases; nucleotides not matched to a gene: 6. In DNA form, the CDR3 reads TGTGCCAGCAGCCAAGGTGTCGGGACTATCACAGATACGCAGTATTTT. Protein product: CASSQGVGTITDTQYF.

The chain joins TRBV5-1 to TRBJ2-5; TRBD1 matches at 9 bases. This CDR3 contains 17 residues. V shed 6 bases and J 1 base; nucleotides not matched to a gene: 13. From germline, CDR1 is SGHRS and CDR2 YFSETQ. CDR3 DNA sequence: TGCGCCAGCACTCGGTCGGGGACAGGGATCGGCCAAGAGACCCAGTACTTC. It translates to CASTRSGTGIGQETQYF.

V usage is TRBV3-1 (or the pseudogene TRBV3-2) and J usage is TRBJ2-2; tentatively, D is TRBD2 (6 bases). Trimming took 0 bases from V and 6 from J, leaving 11 bases between them. This CDR3 comprises 15 residues. Germline V gene data show CDR1 as LGHDT and CDR2 as YNNKEL (reference sequence). The CDR3 loop is CASSQDLGGAGELFF. The CDR3 nucleotides are TGTGCCAGCAGCCAAGATCTGGGAGGTGCCGGGGAGCTGTTTTTT.

The rearrangement links TRBV19 to TRBJ2-2, with no clear D. The V end was cut by 3 bases, the J end by 1 base, with 9 bases between. From germline, CDR1 is LNHDA and CDR2 SQIVND (reference sequence). The CDR3 is made up of 15 amino acids. The CDR3 nucleotides read TGTGCCAGTAGTATGTGGCTAGGGAACACCGGGGAGCTGTTTTTT. Its protein product is CASSMWLGNTGELFF.

The V and J genes are TRBV14 and TRBJ2-1, with 14 bases lining up with TRBD2. Trimming took 1 base from V and 7 from J; bases not matched to a gene: 3. Germline CDR1 and CDR2: SGHDN and FVKESK. The CDR3 runs 16 residues. CDR3 nucleotides: TGTGCCAGCAGCCAAGGACTAGCGGGAGGGCGAAATGAGCAGTTCTTC. Its protein product is CASSQGLAGGRNEQFF. The complete variable domain, with remaining parts taken from reference TRBV14 and TRBJ2-1, reads EAGVTQFPSHSVIEKGQTVTLRCDPISGHDNLYWYRRVMGKEIKFLLHFVKESKQDESGMPNNRFLAERTGGTYSTLKVQPAELEDSGVYFCASSQGLAGGRNEQFFGPGTRLTVL.

The rearrangement links TRBV28 to TRBJ1-2, with D possibly being TRBD1 (5 bases). The CDR3 sequence is 14 residues long. CDR1 and CDR2 (germline): MDHEN, SYDVKM. Trimming took off 5 bases at V and 3 bases at J, with 13 bases between the two ends. CDR3 DNA sequence: TGTGCCAGCAGTCTTCGACAGAACTACTATGGCTACACCTTC. Translated, it gives CASSLRQNYYGYTF.